The rows below give T cell receptor beta chains drawn from one sample of a study of beta chain features in type 1 diabetes. This table comes from immunoSEQ multiplex PCR, and its TCRdb copy is limited to in-frame clones, with some not included. The sample lists roughly 380,000 clones, about 20% occurring once. Sequences were obtained from naive CD4+ T cells from blood. These receptors were taken from a woman younger than 30 in good health. Both conserved end residues are part of each CDR3. Each record gives: CDR3 length, J gene, D gene, V gene, clone size, CDR3 protein, CDR3 DNA. A D gene is named only where the DNA matches it firmly. Rows give clone size only sometimes, using once, few, many, or a class for an expanded clone.

>13|TRBJ1-5|.|TRBV30|few
CAWTRQSNQPQHF
TGTGCCTGGACCCGACAGAGCAATCAGCCCCAGCATTTT
>14|TRBJ1-2|TRBD1|TRBV2|few
CASRGTGPVYGYTF
TGTGCCAGCAGGGGGACAGGGCCCGTCTATGGCTACACCTTC
>15|TRBJ1-5|TRBD1|TRBV7-2|few
CASSLLTGDNQPQHF
TGTGCCAGCAGCCTCCTGACAGGGGACAATCAGCCCCAGCATTTT
>14|TRBJ1-5|.|TRBV2|.
CASSTLNSNQPQHF
TGTGCCAGCAGCACATTGAATAGCAATCAGCCCCAGCATTTT
>16|TRBJ1-2|TRBD1|TRBV5-4|.
CASSSLYRDSNYGYTF
TGTGCCAGCAGCTCCTTATACCGGGACAGCAACTATGGCTACACCTTC
>15|TRBJ1-1|.|TRBV18|few
CASSPPRGTNTEAFF
TGTGCCAGCTCACCGCCAAGGGGGACGAACACTGAAGCTTTCTTT
>12|TRBJ1-2|.|TRBV30|.
CAWSDRNYGYTF
TGTGCCTGGAGTGACAGAAACTATGGCTACACCTTC
>14|TRBJ2-1|.|TRBV30|.
CAWLVGGPYNEQFF
TGTGCCTGGTTGGTGGGAGGACCCTACAATGAGCAGTTCTTC
>15|TRBJ2-1|TRBD2|TRBV7-6|few
CASSRLAGREAEQFF
TGTGCCAGCAGCCGACTAGCGGGGCGGGAGGCTGAGCAGTTCTTC
>15|TRBJ1-1|.|TRBV18|few
CASSLGAGANTEAFF
TGTGCCAGCTCACTTGGGGCAGGGGCGAACACTGAAGCTTTCTTT
>13|TRBJ1-1|.|TRBV30|few
CAWSRGTNTEAFF
TGTGCCTGGAGTAGGGGGACCAACACTGAAGCTTTCTTT
>17|TRBJ2-1|TRBD2|TRBV19|few
CASSIEALAGGRNEQFF
TGTGCCAGTAGTATAGAGGCGCTAGCGGGAGGTCGCAATGAGCAGTTCTTC
>14|TRBJ2-7|TRBD2|TRBV28|few
CASRGTSGSYEQYF
TGTGCCAGCAGGGGGACTAGCGGTTCCTACGAGCAGTACTTC
>15|TRBJ2-5|.|TRBV5-1|.
CASSRGGTTQETQYF
TGCGCCAGCAGCCGAGGGGGAACCACGCAAGAGACCCAGTACTTC
>13|TRBJ2-7|TRBD2|TRBV27|.
CASNLAGGFEQYF
TGTGCCAGCAACCTAGCGGGGGGTTTCGAGCAGTACTTC
>12|TRBJ2-7|TRBD2|TRBV5-5|few
CASNGGAAEQYF
TGTGCCAGCAACGGGGGGGCGGCCGAGCAGTACTTC
>14|TRBJ2-3|TRBD1|TRBV19|few
CASSMIRGLATQYF
TGTGCCAGTAGTATGATCAGGGGGCTAGCTACGCAGTATTTT
>15|TRBJ2-4|TRBD2|TRBV7-2|.
CASSLAAGGLNIQYF
TGTGCCAGCAGCTTAGCTGCGGGGGGGCTGAACATTCAGTACTTC
>18|TRBJ2-2|TRBD2|TRBV9|few
CASSPPLASGRDTGELFF
TGTGCCAGCAGCCCCCCGTTGGCTAGCGGGCGGGACACCGGGGAGCTGTTTTTT
>11|TRBJ2-5|.|TRBV20-1|.
CSATGSETQYF
TGCAGTGCTACAGGGTCGGAGACCCAGTACTTC
>15|TRBJ1-1|TRBD1|TRBV5-1|.
CASSILRQGASEAFF
TGCGCCAGCAGCATTTTGCGACAGGGGGCCTCTGAAGCTTTCTTT
>16|TRBJ2-5|TRBD2|TRBV5-4|.
CASSWLAGAKQETQYF
TGTGCCAGCAGCTGGCTAGCGGGAGCCAAACAAGAGACCCAGTACTTC
>13|TRBJ2-5|.|TRBV30|once
CAWSAGGQETQYF
TGTGCCTGGAGCGCCGGGGGCCAAGAGACCCAGTACTTC
>15|TRBJ1-4|TRBD1|TRBV4-2|few
CASSQPGTGKEKLFF
TGTGCCAGCAGCCAACCCGGGACAGGGAAAGAAAAACTGTTTTTT
>16|TRBJ2-1|TRBD2|TRBV29-1|few
CSVADLTSGRHNEQFF
TGCAGCGTAGCCGACTTAACTAGCGGGAGACACAATGAGCAGTTCTTC
>13|TRBJ2-1|.|TRBV4-1|few
CASSPQLAGWQFF
TGCGCCAGCAGCCCCCAGTTGGCAGGGTGGCAGTTCTTC
>18|TRBJ2-3|TRBD2|TRBV10-3|few
CAISAGDGAGGPSDTQYF
TGTGCCATCAGTGCTGGGGACGGGGCGGGGGGGCCATCAGATACGCAGTATTTT